Listed below are T cell receptor beta chains from one sample, sequenced in a study of vaccination and CD4 T cells after COVID-19. TCRdb itself ran the PCR reads through MiXCR, one entry per CDR3 protein. The table has more than 20,000 distinct CDR3 sequences, 32% seen once. Their recognized antigens are unknown. The sample here was CD4+ T cells from blood, cultured in vitro, taken about 7 months after SARS-CoV-2 vaccination. All receptors come from a human donor who had recovered from COVID-19. The conserved cysteine and the conserved F or W are not part of the CDR3 here. The D gene is left open where the match is weak. Clone size is shown for a subset of rows, as once, few, many or a class of expanded clone.

d_call clone_size j_call v_call cdr3_aa
. few TRBJ1-1 TRBV20-1 SATYRAANTEAF
. few TRBJ1-5 TRBV6-1 ASSTLNSNQPQH
. . TRBJ1-1 TRBV19 ASSIASAGRNAEAF
TRBD1 . TRBJ2-3 TRBV20-1 SGGQGVDTDTQY
. . TRBJ2-3 TRBV20-1 SARAGTDLTDTQY
. few TRBJ2-7 TRBV15 ATSRQGSYEQY
TRBD2 . TRBJ2-7 TRBV20-1 SAGRTSDSYEQY
. . TRBJ2-7 TRBV19 ASSIEGGYEQY
. . TRBJ1-5 TRBV10-1 ASSESKKEDSNQPQH
. . TRBJ2-3 TRBV20-1 SALDRTDTQY
TRBD1 few TRBJ2-3 TRBV7-9 ASSLYRTGSTDTQY
. . TRBJ1-6 TRBV5-4 ASSLGSGSINNSPLH
. few TRBJ1-2 TRBV7-8 ASSLSHRIYGYT
. . TRBJ2-3 TRBV2 ASSYTDTQY
TRBD1 few TRBJ1-5 TRBV19 ASRDRTNQPQH
TRBD1 . TRBJ1-5 TRBV7-2 ASSLEGTGRVPQH
. . TRBJ2-7 TRBV18 ASSPPLDMYSSYEQY
TRBD2 . TRBJ2-3 TRBV4-3 ASSQEAPGRGETDTQY